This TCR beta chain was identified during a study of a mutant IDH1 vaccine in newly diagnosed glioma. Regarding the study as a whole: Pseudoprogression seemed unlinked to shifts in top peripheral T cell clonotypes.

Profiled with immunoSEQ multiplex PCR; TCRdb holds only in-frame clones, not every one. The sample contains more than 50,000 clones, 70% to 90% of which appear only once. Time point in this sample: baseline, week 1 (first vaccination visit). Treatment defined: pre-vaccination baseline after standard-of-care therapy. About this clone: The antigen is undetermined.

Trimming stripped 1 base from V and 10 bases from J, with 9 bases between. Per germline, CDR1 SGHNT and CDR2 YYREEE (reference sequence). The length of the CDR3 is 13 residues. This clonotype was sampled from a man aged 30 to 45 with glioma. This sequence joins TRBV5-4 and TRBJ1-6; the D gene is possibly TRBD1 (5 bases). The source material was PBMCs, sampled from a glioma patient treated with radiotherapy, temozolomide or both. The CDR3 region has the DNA TGTGCCAGCAGCTTGTCGGGGGGATCACCCCTCCACTTT. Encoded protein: CASSLSGGSPLHF.